The present TCR beta chain was sequenced within a study of T cell repertoires in cytomegalovirus infection. Study-level information: It was the public TCR beta signatures that indicated both CMV infection and matching HLA type.

This clonotype was counted at least ten times. Its target is unknown. The study's findings and limits: The study found HLA-C-restricted CMV-specific TCR beta clonotypes dominating the ex vivo response.

Trimming took 1 base from V and 4 from J; bases not matched to a gene: 8. Germline CDR1 reads SGHVS; CDR2 reads FQNEAQ. CDR3 size: 16 residues. TCRdb re-derived calls from the reads in MiXCR, one entry per CDR3 protein. This repertoire shows about 69,000 distinct CDR3 sequences, 25% to 30% found once; its top ten account for just under 60%. The chain joins TRBV7-8 to TRBJ1-2; 8 bases line up with TRBD1. The source was CD8+ T cells from cultured PBMCs, collected from culture after CMV antigen stimulation. The TCR was taken from a human donor in good health (CMV status not recorded). Some clones in this sample may be carry-over from other donors' samples. The CDR3 region is CASSLGSGGEVYGYTF. The CDR3 DNA is TGTGCCAGCAGCTTAGGTTCAGGGGGCGAGGTCTATGGCTACACCTTC.